The TCR beta chain described here comes from a study of blood T cells in healthy people across ages. PCR was performed a second time for about 7 to 12 cycles using a sample-barcoded 5' primer and a J-beta primer mix. A single record per CDR3 protein comes from TCRdb applying MiXCR to the 5' RACE reads. The sample shows 1.5 million to 1.8 million distinct CDR3 sequences, 35% to 45% of them seen only once. General observations from the study: Naive CD4+ cells and diversity were both higher in long-lived donors than in aged donors.

This clonotype turned up a few times. The antigen remains unidentified. Unmatched junction bases numbered 6, after V lost 5 bases and J lost 13 bases. CDR3 size: 11 residues. Germline CDR1 and CDR2: SGHTA and FQGNSA. Sequenced: blood. J is TRBJ2-5 and V is TRBV7-2; TRBD1 aligns across 8 bases. The TCR comes from a woman aged 18-30 years in good health. CDR3 residues: CASSPGQGWYF. The CDR3 DNA sequence: TGTGCCAGCAGCCCTGGACAGGGTTGGTACTTC.